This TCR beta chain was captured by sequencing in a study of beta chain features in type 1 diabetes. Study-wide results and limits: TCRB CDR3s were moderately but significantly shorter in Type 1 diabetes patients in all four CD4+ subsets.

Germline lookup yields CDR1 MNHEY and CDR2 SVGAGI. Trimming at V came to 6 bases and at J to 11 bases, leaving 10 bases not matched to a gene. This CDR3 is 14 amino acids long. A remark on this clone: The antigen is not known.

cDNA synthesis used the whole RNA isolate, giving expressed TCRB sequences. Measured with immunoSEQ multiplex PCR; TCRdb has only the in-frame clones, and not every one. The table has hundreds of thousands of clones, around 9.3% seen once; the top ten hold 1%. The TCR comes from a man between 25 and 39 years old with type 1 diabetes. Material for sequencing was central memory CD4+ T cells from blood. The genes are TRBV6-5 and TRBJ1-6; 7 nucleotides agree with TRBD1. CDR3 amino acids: CASSPGQREAPLHF. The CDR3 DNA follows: TGTGCCAGCAGCCCGGGACAGAGGGAAGCACCCCTCCACTTT.